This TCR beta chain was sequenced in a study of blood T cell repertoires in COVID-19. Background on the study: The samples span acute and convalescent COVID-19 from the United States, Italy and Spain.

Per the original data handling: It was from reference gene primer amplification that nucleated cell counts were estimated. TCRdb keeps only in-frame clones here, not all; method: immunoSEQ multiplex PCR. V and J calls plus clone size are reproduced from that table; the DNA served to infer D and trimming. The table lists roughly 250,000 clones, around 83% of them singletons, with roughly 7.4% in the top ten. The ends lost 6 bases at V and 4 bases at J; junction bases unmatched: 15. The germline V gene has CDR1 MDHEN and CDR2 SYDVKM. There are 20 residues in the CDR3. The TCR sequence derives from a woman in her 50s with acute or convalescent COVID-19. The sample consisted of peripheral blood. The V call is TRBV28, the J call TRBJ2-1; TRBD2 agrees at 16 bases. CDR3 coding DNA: TGTGCCAGCAGCCAAACCGGGACTAGCGGGAGGGCCGTTCATTACAATGAGCAGTTCTTC. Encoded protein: CASSQTGTSGRAVHYNEQFF.